The present entry profiles one T cell receptor beta chain with its context. Its antigen is not known. The V gene lost 0 bases and the J gene lost 10 bases, with 15 bases spanning the gap. Germline V gene data show CDR1 as SEHNR and CDR2 as FQNEAQ (reference sequence). The CDR3 loop spans 14 amino acids. The source of the sample is a study of T-cell memory formation after mild COVID-19. General observations from the study: Pre-infection memory held some responding clones, suggesting pre-existing cross-reactive T cells responded.

Constant-segment primers served in 5'RACE that generated TCR alpha and TCR beta cDNA libraries bearing sample barcodes and UMIs. Using its own MiXCR run on the 5' RACE reads, TCRdb lists one record per CDR3 protein. Seen here are some 160,000 distinct CDR3 sequences, over 10% observed once, and the top ten hold about 3.3%. The specimen sequenced was PBMCs or a T cell subset sorted from them (not recorded which). The gene calls are TRBV7-9 and TRBJ1-2; no clear D. The source of this sequence is a man younger than 35 who had mild COVID-19 (a few samples of this study predate the infection). Cell type and time point are not known. CDR3 sequence (DNA): TGTGCCAGCAGCTTAGCGAGAGGCGGAGCATACTACACCTTC. Protein product: CASSLARGGAYYTF.